This T cell receptor (beta chain) was sequenced in a study of T cells in Graves' hyperthyroidism and ophthalmopathy. Germline trimming cut 10 bases from V and 2 bases from J; bases unmatched to any gene: 8. Germline V CDR1 and CDR2: SNHLY, FYNNEI. This CDR3 comprises 16 residues. TCR beta CDR3 sequences were amplified from RNA transcripts. The TCR CDR3 first-round RT-PCR relied on the HTBI primer set. MiXCR, run by TCRdb on the multiplex PCR reads, gives a single entry per CDR3 protein. The sample yields 450,000 to 600,000 distinct CDR3 sequences, about 20% seen once. Sequencing was performed on blood. The genes are TRBV2 and TRBJ2-5; 15 nucleotides agree with TRBD2. The sequence was obtained from a man aged 40-50 years with Graves' ophthalmopathy. CDR3 sequence: CATTRGLAGGQETQYF. CDR3 in DNA: TGTGCCACCACCCGGGGACTAGCGGGGGGACAAGAGACCCAGTACTTC. The complete variable domain, with remaining parts taken from reference TRBV2 and TRBJ2-5, reads EPEVTQTPSHQVTQMGQEVILRCVPISNHLYFYWYRQILGQKVEFLVSFYNNEISEKSEIFDDQFSVERPDGSNFTLKIRSTKLEDSAMYFCATTRGLAGGQETQYFGPGTRLLVL.